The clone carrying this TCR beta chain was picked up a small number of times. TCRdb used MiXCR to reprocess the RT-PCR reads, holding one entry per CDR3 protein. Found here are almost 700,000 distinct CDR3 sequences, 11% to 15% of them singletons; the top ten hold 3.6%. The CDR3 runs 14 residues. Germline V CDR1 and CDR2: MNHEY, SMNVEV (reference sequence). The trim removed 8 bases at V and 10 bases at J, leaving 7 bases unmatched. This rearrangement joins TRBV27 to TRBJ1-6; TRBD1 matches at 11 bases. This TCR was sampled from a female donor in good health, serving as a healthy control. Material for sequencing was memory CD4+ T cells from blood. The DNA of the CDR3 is TGTGCCAGCGCGGACAGGGGGCTTTACTCACCCCTCCACTTT. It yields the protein CASADRGLYSPLHF.